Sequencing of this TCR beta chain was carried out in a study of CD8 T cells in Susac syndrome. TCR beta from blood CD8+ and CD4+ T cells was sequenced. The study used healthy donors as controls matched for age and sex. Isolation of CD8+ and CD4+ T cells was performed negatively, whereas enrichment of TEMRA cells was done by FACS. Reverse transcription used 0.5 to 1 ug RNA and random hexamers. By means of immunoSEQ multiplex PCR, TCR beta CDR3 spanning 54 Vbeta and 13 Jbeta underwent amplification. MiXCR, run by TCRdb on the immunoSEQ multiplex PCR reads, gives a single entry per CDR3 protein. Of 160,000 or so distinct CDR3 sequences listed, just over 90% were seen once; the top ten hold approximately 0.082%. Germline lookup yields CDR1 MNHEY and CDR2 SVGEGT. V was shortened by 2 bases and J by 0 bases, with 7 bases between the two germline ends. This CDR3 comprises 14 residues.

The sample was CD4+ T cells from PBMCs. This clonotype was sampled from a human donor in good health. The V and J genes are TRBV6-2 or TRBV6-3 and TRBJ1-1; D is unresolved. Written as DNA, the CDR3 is TGTGCCAGCAGTTACGGCAAGATGAACACTGAAGCTTTCTTT. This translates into CASSYGKMNTEAFF.